Here is one T cell receptor (beta chain) with its context. What it binds is unknown. This sample was taken from a study of CD8 T cells in Susac syndrome. Overall study results and limits: Regarding the TCR sequencing and HLA analysis, the study admitted that a relatively small number of individuals were involved.

cDNA came from about 0.5 to 1 ug RNA primed by random hexamers. Amplification of TCR beta CDR3 by immunoSEQ multiplex PCR spanned 54 Vbeta and 13 Jbeta. TCRdb ran MiXCR on the immunoSEQ multiplex PCR reads and lists one entry per CDR3 protein. In the table there are about 190,000 distinct CDR3 sequences, nearly 97% of which are singletons. TCR beta from blood CD8+ and CD4+ T cells was sequenced. TEMRA cells underwent FACS enrichment and CD8+ and CD4+ T cells underwent negative isolation. This CDR3 contains 13 residues. V lost 0 bases and J lost 4, with 4 bases in between. Germline V gives CDR1 SGHRS, CDR2 YFSETQ.

This receptor was obtained from a human donor with Susac syndrome. The specimen sequenced was CD4+ T cells from PBMCs. The V gene is TRBV5-1, the J gene TRBJ2-2, with no clear D. CDR3 sequence: CASSLEPTGELFF. The DNA of the CDR3 is TGCGCCAGCAGCTTGGAACCCACCGGGGAGCTGTTTTTT.